This TCR beta chain was sequenced during a study of blood T cell repertoires in COVID-19 (dated by TCRdb to 2018 to 2021). Background for the entire study: The collaborator samples originated in the United States, Italy and Spain and spanned the acute and convalescent phases of COVID-19. The samples were drawn from the first 160 participants of the ongoing ImmuneRACE study and from 1,254 subjects provided by 6 global collaborators. Nearly every sample came with metadata listing a de-identified subject ID, COVID-19 status, age in years and sex. Deeply sampled blood TCRbeta repertoires from subjects exposed to, actively infected with, or recovered from COVID-19 were included in the dataset. The material from the prospective study consisted of cDNA or gDNA derived from T cells, B-cell-depleted T cells, or PBMCs. Where available, HLA class I and class II types were obtained from metadata supplied by the sample provider rather than from assay-based typing. The repertoires were made available in a free public database intended to serve as a resource for research on the immune response to SARS-CoV-2. The research as a whole found: The amount of clinical and demographic metadata varied by source and participant and was provided uncurated.

A distance of 12 bases separates the germline ends of V and J, which lose 2 bases and 1 base respectively. Including the terminal cysteine and phenylalanine, the CDR3 comprises 15 residues. Left in the record is the CDR3 DNA by itself, 45 bases read in frame from the first base. The CDR1 and CDR2 encoded by the germline V gene (reference sequence) are LGHDT and YNNKEL. One collaborating source in Seattle enrolled patients while the patients were actively infected and followed the patients over time throughout the course of disease. Whole blood was collected in K2EDTA tubes by collaborating institutions according to the institutions' own protocols. For TCRbeta analysis, collaborator samples were shipped as frozen whole blood, as isolated PBMCs, or as DNA extracted from either sample type. The immunoSEQ Assay, a bias-controlled multiplex PCR, was used to amplify TCRbeta CDR3 regions from genomic DNA. Per the source publication's procedure: The number of nucleated cells in each sample was estimated from the amplification of reference gene primers within the assay. Sequence reads were collapsed and filtered to measure the absolute abundance of every unique TCRbeta CDR3 rearrangement. For each sample, productive Simpson clonality was calculated as the square root of Simpson's diversity index across productive rearrangements. Imported from immuneACCESS, the table was reduced by TCRdb to in-frame sequences with V and J called. These copies leave out some clones; in studies compared against another copy, an unresolved V gene accounts for under half, and the cause of the remainder is not known. V and J calls and clone size follow that table, whereas D and trimming were derived from the DNA. Counted in this sample were 300,000 to 400,000 clones; 85% to 90% of them appeared once. Together, the top ten hold about 6% of the sample.

This clone has at least ten counts. Its antigen has not been determined. No per-base quality is available; no much larger clone lies one base away. This receptor was obtained from a woman between 45 and 65 years old with COVID-19, enrolled during active disease. The sequence links TRBV3-1 (or the pseudogene TRBV3-2) to TRBJ2-7, with TRBD1 tentatively as D gene (6 bases match). The sequenced sample consisted of peripheral blood. For the CDR3, the sequence is CASSQLRTESYEQYF. The sequence in DNA is TGTGCCAGCAGCCAATTACGGACAGAGTCCTACGAGCAGTACTTC.